These 24 T cell receptor beta chains were sequenced from one sample in a study of PD-1 blockade in mismatch repair-deficient tumors. Assay: immunoSEQ multiplex PCR; the TCRdb copy retains only in-frame clones and omits some. The top ten hold around 2.6% of the sample, which has about 84,000 clones, roughly 80% seen once. Sequenced material: peripheral blood, taken 12 weeks after starting pembrolizumab. These receptors were obtained from an adult with mismatch repair-deficient cancer.

This sequence joins TRBV4-1 and TRBJ2-1; 10 bases line up with TRBD1. The CDR3 has 15 residues. Germline CDR1 reads MGHRA; CDR2 reads YSYEKL. V lost 3 bases to trimming and J lost 7 bases; unmatched junction nucleotides: 6. CDR3 loop: CASSHLWDRGNEQFF. CDR3 in DNA: TGCGCCAGCAGCCATCTATGGGACAGGGGTAATGAGCAGTTCTTC.

This sequence joins TRBV7-6 and TRBJ2-5; D gene unclear. The CDR3 sequence is 14 residues long. The V and J ends lost 6 bases and 1 base respectively, with 12 bases between them. Germline V gene sequence: CDR1 SGHVS, CDR2 FNYEAQ. The DNA of the CDR3 is TGTGCCAGCAGTTCTTGGGGTGGCCAAGAGACCCAGTACTTC. The encoded protein is CASSSWGGQETQYF. Variable domain in full (rest from reference TRBV7-6 and TRBJ2-5): GAGVSQSPRYKVTKRGQDVALRCDPISGHVSLYWYRQALGQGPEFLTYFNYEAQQDKSGLPNDRFSAERPEGSISTLTIQRTEQRDSAMYRCASSSWGGQETQYFGPGTRLLVL.

This chain links TRBV29-1 with TRBJ2-1, with TRBD2 matching over 7 bases. The CDR3 is made up of 15 amino acids. Germline V gene sequence: CDR1 SQVTM, CDR2 ANQGSEA. The ends lost 7 bases at V and 4 bases at J; junction bases unmatched: 13. The CDR3 nucleotides are TGCAGCGCCAACCTTTATCGAGCGGGGTACAATGAGCAGTTCTTC. Translated, it gives CSANLYRAGYNEQFF.

The chain combines TRBV19 with TRBJ2-1; TRBD1 matches at 12 bases. CDR3 length: 16 amino acids. V lost 4 bases, J lost 6 bases, and 7 bases stayed unmatched. Germline V gene sequence: CDR1 LNHDA, CDR2 SQIVND (reference sequence). CDR3 DNA sequence: TGTGCCAGTAGTACCAGTCCGGGACAGGGGGCCAATGAGCAGTTCTTC. Translation gives CASSTSPGQGANEQFF.

The CDR3 region is CASSRTSGNNNEQFF. Written as DNA, the CDR3 is TGTGCCAGCTCACGGACTAGCGGGAACAACAATGAGCAGTTCTTC. The gene calls are TRBV18 and TRBJ2-1; 12 bases are shared with TRBD2. This CDR3 is 15 amino acids long. V shed 4 bases and J 5 bases; nucleotides not matched to a gene: 3. CDR1 is KGHSH and CDR2 is LQKENI in the germline V gene.

The CDR3 DNA is TGTGCCAGTAGTATCCAGGCTAGCGGGAGTTACGAGCAGTACTTC. Translation gives CASSIQASGSYEQYF. This chain connects TRBV19 to TRBJ2-7; 10 nucleotides match TRBD2. CDR3 length: 15 residues. J was trimmed by 4 bases and V by 3 bases; bases with no gene match: 6. Germline V gene lookup returns CDR1 LNHDA and CDR2 SQIVND (reference sequence).

This chain connects TRBV7-6 to TRBJ2-7; D is uncertain. The germline V and J ends were trimmed by 2 bases and 3 bases, with 8 bases remaining between them. From germline, CDR1 is SGHVS and CDR2 FNYEAQ. This CDR3 has 13 amino acids. The CDR3 DNA reads as TGTGCCAGCAGCTTACAGGTGGGCTACGAGCAGTACTTC. Translation gives CASSLQVGYEQYF.

This chain uses TRBV19 with TRBJ2-5; 7 bases line up with TRBD1. CDR1 is LNHDA, CDR2 SQIVND, per germline (reference sequence). The length of the CDR3 is 13 residues. V lost 6 bases, J lost 3 bases, and 4 bases stayed unmatched. The chain's CDR3 is CASSLDREETQYF. CDR3 DNA sequence: TGTGCCAGTAGCCTAGACAGGGAAGAGACCCAGTACTTC.

The chain couples TRBV27 to TRBJ1-1; 7 nucleotides match TRBD1. The CDR3 is made up of 14 amino acids. CDR1 and CDR2 from the germline V gene are MNHEY and SMNVEV (reference sequence). V was clipped by 2 bases and J by 3 bases; unmatched bases: 3. The CDR3 DNA sequence: TGTGCCAGCAGTTTACAGGGGGGGTACACTGAAGCTTTCTTT. Translating it yields CASSLQGGYTEAFF.

This chain joins TRBV18 and TRBJ2-1; 8 nucleotides match TRBD2. Germline V gene data show CDR1 as KGHSH and CDR2 as LQKENI. The V and J ends lost 3 bases and 0 bases, in that order; junction bases with no gene match: 4. The CDR3 sequence is 16 residues long. The CDR3 sequence: CASSPAGTSSYNEQFF. DNA for the CDR3: TGTGCCAGCTCACCCGCCGGGACTAGCTCCTACAATGAGCAGTTCTTC.

J is TRBJ2-5 and V is TRBV10-1; TRBD2 matches 12 bases. This CDR3 contains 16 residues. The V gene's germline CDR1 is WNHNN and CDR2 SYGVQD (reference sequence). After removal of 2 bases from V and 4 bases from J, the junction contained 5 bases not matched to a gene. The CDR3 is CASSERLAGAPETQYF. The CDR3 DNA reads as TGCGCCAGCAGTGAGCGACTAGCGGGAGCTCCAGAGACCCAGTACTTC.

The chain is built from TRBV18 and TRBJ1-5; D is undetermined. V lost 3 bases and J lost 6, with 6 bases in between. This CDR3 contains 12 residues. CDR1 and CDR2 from the germline V gene are KGHSH and LQKENI. CDR3 sequence reads: CASSPPGQPQHF. DNA for the CDR3: TGTGCCAGCTCACCTCCGGGTCAGCCCCAGCATTTT. The full variable domain, rest sourced from reference TRBV18 and TRBJ1-5, is NAGVMQNPRHLVRRRGQEARLRCSPMKGHSHVYWYRQLPEEGLKFMVYLQKENIIDESGMPKERFSAEFPKEGPSILRIQQVVRGDSAAYFCASSPPGQPQHFGDGTRLSIL.

As concerns this clone: A read error may produce the germline difference seen at one junction end. The rearrangement uses TRBV7-7 and TRBJ2-2, with no clear D. The CDR3 runs 13 residues. In germline, CDR1 is SSHAT, CDR2 FNYEAQ (reference sequence). For the CDR3, the DNA is TGTGCTAGCAGCTTAGGCGGTACCGGGGAGCTGTTTTTT. Translation: CASSLGGTGELFF.

CDR3 nucleotide sequence: TGTGCCAGCAGTGCGGTGTCACAGGGCTACAATGAGCAGTTCTTC. Its protein is CASSAVSQGYNEQFF. The chain employs TRBV6-1 and TRBJ2-1; D is perhaps TRBD1 (6 bases). The length of the CDR3 is 15 residues. V dropped 4 bases and J dropped 3 bases, with 13 bases sitting between them. Germline-derived CDR1 and CDR2 are MNHNS and SASEGT.

The V gene is TRBV4-1, the J gene TRBJ2-5; a weak D match, TRBD2 (6 bases). The CDR3 totals 13 residues. Between the trimmed V and J ends, which lost 2 bases and 4 bases, there was a span of 8 bases. Per the germline V gene, CDR1 is MGHRA and CDR2 is YSYEKL. The CDR3 sequence: CASSQWRGETQYF. In DNA form, the CDR3 reads TGCGCCAGCAGCCAATGGCGGGGAGAGACCCAGTACTTC.

The chain uses TRBV25-1 and TRBJ2-7; D is unresolved. The CDR3 totals 13 residues. Trimming stripped 1 base from V and 3 bases from J, with 7 bases between. Germline V CDR1 and CDR2: MGHDK, SYGVNS. The chain's CDR3 is CASSESRSYEQYF. In nucleotides, the CDR3 is TGTGCCAGCAGTGAATCCAGGAGCTACGAGCAGTACTTC.

CDR3 sequence (DNA): TGTGCCAGCAGCTTGGAGCCAGGAGATGGCTACACCTTC. Translation: CASSLEPGDGYTF. The chain employs TRBV7-9 and TRBJ1-2; no clear D gene. Trimming removed 3 bases at V and 6 bases at J, with 11 bases between. The germline CDR1 and CDR2 sequences are SEHNR and FQNEAQ (reference sequence). The CDR3 spans 13 residues.

The chain combines TRBV7-6 with TRBJ2-1, with D perhaps matching TRBD1 or TRBD2 (5 bases each). V lost 1 base to trimming and J lost 3 bases, with 7 bases between them. Germline loops: CDR1 SGHVS, CDR2 FNYEAQ. This CDR3 has 14 residues. The CDR3 protein is CASSLERGYNEQFF. CDR3 DNA: TGTGCCAGCAGCTTAGAGAGGGGCTACAATGAGCAGTTCTTC.

This clone has at least ten counts. The chain carries TRBV19 and TRBJ1-5; the D is unclear. Trimming left V 4 bases short and J 7 bases short, with 8 bases between. Per germline, CDR1 LNHDA and CDR2 SQIVND (reference sequence). The CDR3 contains 12 residues. The CDR3 DNA follows: TGTGCCAGTAGTACTGATGAGCAGCCCCAGCATTTT. This translates into CASSTDEQPQHF.

J is TRBJ1-1 and V is TRBV14; TRBD1 might be the D (5 bases). Trimming left V 0 bases short and J 7 bases short, with 15 bases between. The CDR3 is 15 residues long. CDR1 and CDR2 from the germline V gene are SGHDN and FVKESK. CDR3 in DNA: TGTGCCAGCAGCCAAGATCTTGACGGGGGGATTGAAGCTTTCTTT. Translating it yields CASSQDLDGGIEAFF.

This clone was detected only a few times. V usage is TRBV7-9 and J usage is TRBJ2-5, with D hard to call. The CDR3 totals 11 residues. CDR1 and CDR2 (germline): SEHNR, FQNEAQ (reference sequence). V was pared by 4 bases and J by 5 bases, with 5 bases between. CDR3 sequence (DNA): TGTGCCAGCAGCTCGTGGGAGACCCAGTACTTC. This gives the protein CASSSWETQYF.

Only one count was recorded for this clone. This chain links TRBV2 with TRBJ2-2, with TRBD2 matching over 10 bases. The V gene end was trimmed by 8 bases and the J gene end by 5 bases; junction bases not matched to a gene: 11. The CDR3 consists of 16 residues. Germline assignment: CDR1 SNHLY and CDR2 FYNNEI. The DNA of the CDR3 is TGTGCCAGCGTTCTAGCGGGAGCGGTAGGAACCGGGGAGCTGTTTTTT. This codes for CASVLAGAVGTGELFF.

The chain combines TRBV30 with TRBJ2-2; D is uncertain. CDR3 length equals 12 residues. V was clipped by 3 bases and J by 5 bases, with 7 bases between them. Germline CDR1 GTSNPN, CDR2 SVGIG (reference sequence). This chain's CDR3 is CAWRVGTGELFF. The CDR3 DNA sequence: TGTGCCTGGAGAGTCGGGACCGGGGAGCTGTTTTTT.

This clone has just a few counts. The rearrangement joins TRBV30 to TRBJ1-4; 7 bases are a match to TRBD1. CDR3 length: 14 residues. V was pared by 1 base and J by 8 bases, with 7 bases of the junction left unmatched. From germline, CDR1 is GTSNPN and CDR2 SVGIG (reference sequence). CDR3 in DNA: TGTGCCTGGAGTGGAAGGACAGGCCAGGAAAAACTGTTTTTT. Its protein product is CAWSGRTGQEKLFF.